This entry concerns a single T cell receptor beta chain. J gave up 7 bases and V 0 bases, and 6 bases lay outside the gene matches. Germline-derived CDR1 and CDR2 are ENHRY and SYGVKD. CDR3 length: 15 residues. This entry belongs to a study of T cells in Graves' hyperthyroidism and ophthalmopathy. Amplification yielded TCR beta CDR3 regions, with RNA transcripts as the source. First-round RT-PCR with HTBI primers amplified the TCR CDR3 region. Using its own MiXCR run on the multiplex PCR reads, TCRdb lists one record per CDR3 protein. The sample carries a few hundred thousand distinct CDR3 sequences, approximately 14% recorded once. Uncontrolled infection, other autoimmune disease, pregnancy and lactation each barred patients from inclusion.

The sequencing input was blood. The TCR originated in a woman aged 25 to 39 with Graves' hyperthyroidism. V gene TRBV10-3 combines with J gene TRBJ2-1; 7 bases align to TRBD2. The CDR3 DNA reads as TGTGCCATCAGTGAGTCACAGCGGGGCGTGAATGAGCAGTTCTTC. Amino acids: CAISESQRGVNEQFF.